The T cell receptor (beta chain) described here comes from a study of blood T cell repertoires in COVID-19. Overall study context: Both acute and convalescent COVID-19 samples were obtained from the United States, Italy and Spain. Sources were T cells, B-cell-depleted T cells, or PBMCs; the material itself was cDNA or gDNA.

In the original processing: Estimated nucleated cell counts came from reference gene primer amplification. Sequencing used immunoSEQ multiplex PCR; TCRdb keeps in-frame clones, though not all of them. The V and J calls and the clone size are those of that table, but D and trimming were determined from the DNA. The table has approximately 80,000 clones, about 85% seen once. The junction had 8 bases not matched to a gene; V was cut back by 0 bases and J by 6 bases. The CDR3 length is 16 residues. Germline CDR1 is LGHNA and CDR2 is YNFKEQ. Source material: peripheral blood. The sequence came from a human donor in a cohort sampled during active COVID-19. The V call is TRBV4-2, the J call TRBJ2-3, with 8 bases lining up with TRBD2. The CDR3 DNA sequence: TGTGCCAGCAGCCAAGACGCGGGACTAGATGTCGATACGCAGTATTTT. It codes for CASSQDAGLDVDTQYF.